The entry below gives a single T cell receptor (beta chain) sequence along with its context. What antigen it recognizes has not been identified. Base quality data are lacking; no much larger clone is found one base away. The library was obtained by the immunoSEQ multiplex PCR assay. This immuneACCESS table, as held by TCRdb, lists in-frame sequences with V and J called but not all clones. Of the missing ones, under half trace to an unresolved V gene in checked studies; the others have no known cause. Present in this sample are about 43,000 clones, approximately 91% of which were seen just once. The top ten clonotypes cover approximately 1.3% of the sample. These data are taken from a study of T cell changes during pregnancy in multiple sclerosis (dated by TCRdb to the late 2010s). At the level of the whole study: The study looked at changes in the T cell repertoire across pregnancy in women with multiple sclerosis.

For CDR1 and CDR2, the germline V gene lists SGHTA and FQGNSA. The junction shows trimming of 7 bases on V and 3 bases on J, plus 13 bases between the germline ends. Spanning cysteine to phenylalanine, the CDR3 consists of 14 amino acids. The sequence is cut down to CDR3 DNA, 42 bases in frame from base 1. The sequenced sample was PBMCs (not recorded whether the cells were cultured). The source is a female donor with multiple sclerosis, enrolled in a pregnancy study. This receptor chain uses TRBV7-2 and TRBJ2-1; the D gene is not confidently resolved. The base sequence is TGTGCCAGCACTCCAGCCGTAGTCTACAATGAGCAGTTCTTC. It translates as CASTPAVVYNEQFF.